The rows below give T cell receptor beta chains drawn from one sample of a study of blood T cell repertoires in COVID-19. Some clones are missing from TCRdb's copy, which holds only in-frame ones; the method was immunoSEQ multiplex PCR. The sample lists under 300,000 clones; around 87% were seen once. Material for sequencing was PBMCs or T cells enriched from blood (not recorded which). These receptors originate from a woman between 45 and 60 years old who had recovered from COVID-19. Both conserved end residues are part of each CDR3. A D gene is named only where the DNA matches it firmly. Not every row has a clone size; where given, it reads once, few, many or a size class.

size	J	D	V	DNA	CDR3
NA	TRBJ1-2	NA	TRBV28	TGTGCCAGTAGCCGGGCCAGGGAATATGGCTACACCTTC	CASSRAREYGYTF
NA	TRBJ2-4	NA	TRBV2	TGTGCCAGCAAGGACCGGGGGAACATTCAGTACTTC	CASKDRGNIQYF
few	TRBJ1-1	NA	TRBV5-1	TGCGCCAGCAGCCCTACGCCGCGGGGCACTGAAGCTTTCTTT	CASSPTPRGTEAFF
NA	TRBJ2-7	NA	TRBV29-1	TGCAGCGTAAACAGGGACTCCTACGAGCAGTACTTC	CSVNRDSYEQYF
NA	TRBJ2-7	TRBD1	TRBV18	TGTGCCAGCTCACCCGTCCCGGGACAGGGCCGAGGGGGCTACGAGCAGTACTTC	CASSPVPGQGRGGYEQYF
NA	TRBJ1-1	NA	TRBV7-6	TGTGCCAGCAGCTTAGTCAGGGGTACTGAAGCTTTCTTT	CASSLVRGTEAFF
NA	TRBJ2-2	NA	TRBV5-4	TGTGCCAGCAGTAGGACGGGAAACACCGGGGAGCTGTTTTTT	CASSRTGNTGELFF
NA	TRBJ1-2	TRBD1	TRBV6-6	TGTGCCAGCAGTCGAGCCGGGACAGGGGAGGCGTCTGGCTACACCTTC	CASSRAGTGEASGYTF
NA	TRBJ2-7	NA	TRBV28	TGTGCCAGCAACCATCCGGAGGCCCAGGCGTCCCATTTC	CASNHPEAQASHF
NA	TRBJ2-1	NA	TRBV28	TGTGCCAGCAGTTTTTTAGCAGAGTCCTACAATGAGCAGTTCTTC	CASSFLAESYNEQFF
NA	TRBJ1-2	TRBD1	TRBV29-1	TGCAGCTCTAACGCAGGGGGCCCCGATGGCTACACCTTC	CSSNAGGPDGYTF
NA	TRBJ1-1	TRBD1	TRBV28	TGTGCCAGCAGTTGGACAGGGTCAGGATACTTAGGGGCTTTCTTT	CASSWTGSGYLGAFF
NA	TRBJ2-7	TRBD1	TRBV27	TGTGCCAGCGGACAGGGGGCCCCCTACGAGCAGTACTTC	CASGQGAPYEQYF
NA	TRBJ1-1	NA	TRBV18	TGTGCCAGCTCACCACCGTCAGACCCGGGGAACACTGAAGCTTTCTTT	CASSPPSDPGNTEAFF
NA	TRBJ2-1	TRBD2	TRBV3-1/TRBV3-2	TGTGCCAGCAGCCAACCGGGACTAGCGGGAGTCGTCAATGAGCAGTTCTTC	CASSQPGLAGVVNEQFF
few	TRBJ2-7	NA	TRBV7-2	TGTGCCAGCAGCTTATCCGGGACAAATCTCGAGCAGTACTTC	CASSLSGTNLEQYF
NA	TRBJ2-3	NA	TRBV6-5	TGTGCCAGCCCCGCCCGGCGGCTCACAGATACGCAGTATTTT	CASPARRLTDTQYF
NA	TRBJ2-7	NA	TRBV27	TGTGCCAGCAGCCAGGCGAGCTCCTACGAGCAGTACTTC	CASSQASSYEQYF
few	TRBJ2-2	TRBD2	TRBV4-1	TGCGCCAGCAGCCGAACTAGCGTTCGTGGCACCGGGGAGCTGTTTTTT	CASSRTSVRGTGELFF
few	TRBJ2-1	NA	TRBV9	TGTGCCAGCAGCGTAGCCGGTGAGCAGTTCTTC	CASSVAGEQFF
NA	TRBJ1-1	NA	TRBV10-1	TGCGCCAGCAGAGGCAGGGAAACTTACACTGAAGCTTTCTTT	CASRGRETYTEAFF
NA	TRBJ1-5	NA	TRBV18	TGTGCCAGCTCAGAGGGTAATAGCAATCAGCCCCAGCATTTT	CASSEGNSNQPQHF
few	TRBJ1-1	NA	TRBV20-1	TGCAGTGCTAGAGATCAAGGCAGGGCCATCTTT	CSARDQGRAIF
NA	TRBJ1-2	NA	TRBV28	TGTGCCAGCAGTTTAAGTGATCTGTCCGGGGGCTACACCTTC	CASSLSDLSGGYTF
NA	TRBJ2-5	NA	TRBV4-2	TGTGCCAGCAGCCAGCCGGGAGAAGAGACCCAGTACTTC	CASSQPGEETQYF
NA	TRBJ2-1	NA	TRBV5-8	TGTGCCAGCAGCTTGCGGGGGAGATACAATGAGCAGTTCTTC	CASSLRGRYNEQFF
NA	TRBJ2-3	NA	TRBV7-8	TGTGCCAGCAGCTTAGCGGGAGAGCACACAGATACGCAGTATTTT	CASSLAGEHTDTQYF
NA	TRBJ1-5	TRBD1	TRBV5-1	TGCGCCAGCAGCCCCTCCGGGACAGGTCTAAATCAGCCCCAGCATTTT	CASSPSGTGLNQPQHF
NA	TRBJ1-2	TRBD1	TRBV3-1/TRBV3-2	TGTGCCAGCAGCCAAGATTTGGGGACAGGGTATGGCTACACCTTC	CASSQDLGTGYGYTF
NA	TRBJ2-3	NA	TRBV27	TGTGCCAGCAGTTTAGGGAGAGGTGATACGCAGTATTTT	CASSLGRGDTQYF
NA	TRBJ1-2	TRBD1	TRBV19	TGTGCCAGTAGTCCGGGACAGGGGGCGAACGGCTACACCTTC	CASSPGQGANGYTF
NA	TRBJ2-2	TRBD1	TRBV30	TGTGCCGTTGACAGGGGAAACACCGGGGAGCTGTTTTTT	CAVDRGNTGELFF
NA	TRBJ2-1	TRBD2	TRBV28	TGTGCCAGCAGTTCGCCGGGACTAGGGGCCTCCAATGAGCAGTTCTTC	CASSSPGLGASNEQFF
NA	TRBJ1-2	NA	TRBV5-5	TGTGCCAGCAGCTTGCAGGGCATGGGCTATGGCTACACCTTC	CASSLQGMGYGYTF
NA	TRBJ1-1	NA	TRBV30	TGTGCCTGGAGTACCAGGGGTGCGAACGCAAAAAAGGAAGCTTTCTTT	CAWSTRGANAKKEAFF
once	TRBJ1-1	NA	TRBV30	TGTGCCTGGAGTGTACGTCACGGCGGCGGAGGGAGTGAAGCTTTCTTT	CAWSVRHGGGGSEAFF
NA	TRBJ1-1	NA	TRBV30	TGTGCCTGGAGTCGGAGCCCCACTGAAGCTTTCTTT	CAWSRSPTEAFF
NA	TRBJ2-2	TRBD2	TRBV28	TGTGCCAGCAGTCTCAGGGCGGGAGACAGAAGGTCGACCGGGGAGCTGTTTTTT	CASSLRAGDRRSTGELFF
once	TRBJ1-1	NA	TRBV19	TGTGCCAGTAGTACGCGGACAGAGATTAACACTGAAGCTTTCTTT	CASSTRTEINTEAFF
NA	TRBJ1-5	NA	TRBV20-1	TGCAGTGCTAGAGGCGATCAGCCCCAGCATTTT	CSARGDQPQHF
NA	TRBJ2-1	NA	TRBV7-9	TGTGCCAGCAGCTTAGCCAGGGGTACCGAGCAGTTCTTC	CASSLARGTEQFF
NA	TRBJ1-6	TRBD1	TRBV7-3	TGTGCCAGCAGCCTTGAGACAGGGGGCGATTCACCCCTCCACTTT	CASSLETGGDSPLHF
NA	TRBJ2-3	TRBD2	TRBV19	TGTGCCAGTACCCCCCGGGGGACTAGGGCGACAGATACGCAGTATTTT	CASTPRGTRATDTQYF